A selection of T cell receptor beta chains follows, all from one sample in a study of technical replicates of blood from a few donors. The repertoire was sequenced with immunoSEQ multiplex PCR; TCRdb's copy has only in-frame clones and lacks some. The sample carries about 57,000 clones, 70% to 90% recorded once. Sequencing was done on a sample of PBMCs. Source of these receptors: a human donor in good health. Some clones in this sample may be carry-over from other donors' samples. Each CDR3 is given with its conserved first and last residue. A D gene is named only where the DNA matches it firmly. Not all rows give a size; the values are once, few, many and, for expanded clones, a class.

V	size	D	J	CDR3	DNA
TRBV4-1	-	TRBD1	TRBJ1-1	CASSQAQDRMLEAFF	TGCGCCAGCAGCCAAGCCCAGGACAGGATGCTTGAAGCTTTCTTT
TRBV4-3	-	-	TRBJ2-1	CASSQRPGDEQFF	TGCGCCAGCAGCCAACGGCCAGGGGATGAGCAGTTCTTC
TRBV29-1	-	-	TRBJ2-1	CSVSTGVESYNEQFF	TGCAGCGTTTCTACGGGGGTAGAATCCTACAATGAGCAGTTCTTC
TRBV27	-	TRBD1	TRBJ2-7	CASSLRTGQGAREQYF	TGTGCCAGCAGTTTACGGACGGGACAGGGGGCGAGGGAGCAGTACTTC
TRBV5-1	-	-	TRBJ2-2	CASIPNAFLGGELFF	TGCGCCAGCATCCCCAATGCGTTCCTTGGCGGGGAGCTGTTTTTT
TRBV6-1	-	-	TRBJ1-1	CASREGKNTEAFF	TGTGCCAGCAGGGAGGGGAAGAACACTGAAGCTTTCTTT
TRBV7-2	-	TRBD2	TRBJ2-7	CASSLLAGVGYEQYF	TGTGCCAGCAGCCTACTAGCGGGAGTCGGGTACGAGCAGTACTTC
TRBV10-3	-	TRBD2	TRBJ2-1	CAISDPGLAGGREQFF	TGTGCCATCAGTGACCCGGGACTAGCGGGGGGGCGTGAGCAGTTCTTC
TRBV11-2	-	TRBD1	TRBJ2-1	CASSRLQGANNEQFF	TGTGCCAGCAGCCGCCTACAGGGGGCCAACAATGAGCAGTTCTTC
TRBV4-1	-	-	TRBJ1-2	CASSQDLHSRFNYGYTF	TGCGCCAGCAGCCAAGATCTTCACTCCAGGTTTAACTATGGCTACACCTTC
TRBV5-1	-	-	TRBJ2-3	CASSLGASRDTQYF	TGCGCCAGCAGCTTGGGTGCTAGCCGCGATACGCAGTATTTT
TRBV7-2	-	TRBD1	TRBJ1-6	CASREGTAYNSPLHF	TGTGCCAGCAGAGAGGGGACAGCTTATAATTCACCCCTCCACTTT
TRBV18	-	-	TRBJ2-2	CASSPGLGTGELFF	TGTGCCAGCTCACCAGGACTGGGAACCGGGGAGCTGTTTTTT
TRBV7-6	-	-	TRBJ2-2	CASSLAQGENTGELFF	TGTGCCAGCAGCTTAGCGCAGGGTGAGAACACCGGGGAGCTGTTTTTT
TRBV5-6	-	-	TRBJ2-1	CASSLAGGLVRNNEQFF	TGTGCCAGCAGCTTGGCCGGGGGACTTGTCAGAAACAATGAGCAGTTCTTC
TRBV5-4	-	TRBD1	TRBJ2-6	CASTAQTTGSATGANVLTF	TGTGCCAGCACCGCACAAACGACAGGGTCGGCCACTGGGGCCAACGTCCTGACTTTC
TRBV11-1	once	-	TRBJ1-2	CASSPRGFYGYTF	TGTGCCAGCAGCCCCAGGGGATTCTATGGCTACACCTTC
TRBV19	-	TRBD2	TRBJ2-3	CASSILTSGDPSTDTQYF	TGTGCCAGTAGTATTTTAACTAGCGGGGACCCTAGCACAGATACGCAGTATTTT
TRBV20-1	-	-	TRBJ1-2	CITGYGYTF	TGCATAACAGGCTATGGCTACACCTTC
TRBV5-1	once	TRBD1	TRBJ1-1	CASSRGTVRLNAGSTEAFF	TGCGCCAGCAGCCGCGGGACAGTGCGACTAAATGCTGGGTCCACTGAAGCTTTCTTT
TRBV5-4	-	-	TRBJ2-1	CASSFGTSYNEQFF	TGTGCCAGCAGCTTTGGCACCTCCTACAATGAGCAGTTCTTC
TRBV7-7	-	-	TRBJ2-5	CASSNSFGTGETQYF	TGTGCCAGCAGCAACTCATTCGGGACTGGGGAGACCCAGTACTTC
TRBV11-3	-	-	TRBJ1-6	CASSLSYNSPLHF	TGTGCCAGCAGCCTCAGTTACAATTCACCCCTCCACTTT
TRBV5-5	-	-	TRBJ1-6	CASSQGVGQGSPLHF	TGTGCCAGCAGCCAGGGCGTCGGGCAAGGGTCACCCCTCCACTTT
TRBV10-3	-	TRBD1	TRBJ1-1	CATSTGNGNTEAFF	TGTGCCACTTCGACAGGGAATGGAAACACTGAAGCTTTCTTT
TRBV7-2	-	-	TRBJ1-3	CASSLAGPLQENTIYF	TGTGCCAGCAGCTTAGCGGGTCCTCTACAGGAAAACACCATATATTTT
TRBV5-3	-	TRBD1	TRBJ2-7	CARSLRQGSEQYF	TGTGCCAGAAGCTTGAGACAGGGGAGCGAGCAGTACTTC
TRBV4-2	-	-	TRBJ1-6	CASSQGGYSPLHF	TGTGCCAGCAGCCAAGGTGGCTATTCACCCCTCCACTTT
TRBV4-1	once	TRBD1	TRBJ1-1	CASSHNRGVNTEAFF	TGCGCCAGCAGCCACAACAGGGGGGTTAACACTGAAGCTTTCTTT
TRBV7-3	-	TRBD2	TRBJ2-1	CASSQGALAGVEQFF	TGTGCCAGCAGTCAGGGGGCACTAGCGGGAGTTGAGCAGTTCTTC
TRBV4-2	-	TRBD1	TRBJ2-1	CASSQGAPGQGADEQFF	TGTGCCAGCAGCCAAGGGGCACCGGGACAGGGGGCGGATGAGCAGTTCTTC
TRBV15	-	-	TRBJ2-7	CATSRETGNTDEQYF	TGTGCCACCAGCAGAGAAACCGGGAACACGGACGAGCAGTACTTC
TRBV7-9	-	-	TRBJ1-4	CASSSSDSNNEKLFF	TGTGCCAGCAGCTCGAGTGACAGTAATAATGAAAAACTGTTTTTT
TRBV5-4	-	-	TRBJ1-2	CASSRDPTANYGYTF	TGTGCCAGCAGCCGAGACCCCACAGCTAACTATGGCTACACCTTC
TRBV19	-	-	TRBJ2-7	CASSMTGVLSF	TGTGCCAGTAGTATGACGGGAGTTCTTAGCTTC
TRBV10-2	-	TRBD1	TRBJ2-3	CASARDRADTQYF	TGCGCCAGCGCCAGGGACAGGGCAGATACGCAGTATTTT
TRBV18	-	TRBD2	TRBJ2-7	CASSLVAGGFYEQYF	TGTGCCAGCTCACTCGTCGCCGGGGGGTTCTACGAGCAGTACTTC
TRBV11-1	-	-	TRBJ2-5	CASSGGAETQYF	TGTGCCAGCAGCGGGGGCGCAGAGACCCAGTACTTC
TRBV4-3	few	-	TRBJ2-7	CASSQDAAGTSYEQYF	TGCGCCAGCAGCCAAGATGCGGCCGGTACTTCCTACGAGCAGTACTTC
TRBV7-2	-	TRBD2	TRBJ2-7	CASSLVPAGGWYEQYF	TGTGCCAGCAGCTTAGTTCCAGCGGGGGGATGGTACGAGCAGTACTTC
TRBV15	-	-	TRBJ2-7	CATSIDTAYEQYF	TGTGCCACCAGCATTGACACAGCCTACGAGCAGTACTTC
TRBV19	-	-	TRBJ1-5	CASSLGKNRFSNQPQHF	TGTGCCAGTAGTCTGGGGAAGAACAGGTTCAGCAATCAGCCCCAGCATTTT
TRBV6-5	-	-	TRBJ2-7	CASRSGGSPYEQYF	TGTGCCAGCAGATCAGGGGGGAGCCCCTACGAGCAGTACTTC
TRBV6-5	-	-	TRBJ1-4	CASSYSRADHEKLFF	TGTGCCAGCAGTTACTCGAGGGCAGACCATGAAAAACTGTTTTTT
TRBV5-1	-	-	TRBJ1-1	CASRTQGMNTEAFF	TGCGCCAGCAGGACGCAGGGTATGAACACTGAAGCTTTCTTT
TRBV27	once	TRBD1	TRBJ2-1	CASSLISLQGAIEQFF	TGTGCCAGCAGTTTAATATCCCTCCAGGGGGCTATTGAGCAGTTCTTC
TRBV6-5	-	-	TRBJ1-1	CASSYTGNTEAFF	TGTGCCAGCAGTTACACGGGGAACACTGAAGCTTTCTTT
TRBV9	-	-	TRBJ2-3	CASSVGATQYF	TGTGCCAGCAGCGTAGGCGCAACGCAGTATTTT
TRBV9	-	-	TRBJ1-5	CASSVDSGKGQPQHF	TGTGCCAGCAGCGTAGATTCAGGGAAGGGGCAGCCCCAGCATTTT
TRBV7-9	-	TRBD1	TRBJ1-1	CASSPKGTGKTEAFF	TGTGCCAGCAGCCCAAAAGGGACAGGGAAGACTGAAGCTTTCTTT
TRBV6-4	-	-	TRBJ1-5	CASSLSDRLNQPQHF	TGTGCCAGCAGTCTCTCTGACAGACTCAATCAGCCCCAGCATTTT
TRBV27	-	-	TRBJ2-3	CASSFTAGPTDTQYF	TGTGCCAGCAGTTTCACAGCGGGTCCCACAGATACGCAGTATTTT